This T cell receptor beta chain was documented in a study of molecular identifiers for immune sequencing clone quantification. This clonotype was detected many times. TCRdb fed the PCR reads into MiXCR, producing one record per CDR3 protein. The sample holds about 640,000 distinct CDR3 sequences, 20% seen once. The sequence was obtained from a human donor in good health. Some libraries in this study had Jurkat cell RNA spiked in. Specimen: naive CD8+ T cells from blood, with Jurkat cell RNA spiked in. Subset denoted: FACS-sorted CD8+CD4-CCR7+CD45RA+ naive T cells.

The CDR3 DNA sequence: TGTGCCAGCAGCTGGGGACAAGGGCCAGATACGCAGTATTTT. Translation: CASSWGQGPDTQYF. The chain uses TRBV5-6 and TRBJ2-3; D is possibly TRBD1 (6 bases). Per germline, CDR1 SGHDT and CDR2 YYEEEE. The CDR3 has 14 amino acids. With 3 bases removed from V and 4 bases from J, the gap between germline ends came to 12 bases.